The 3 T cell receptor beta chains presented below share a single source sample, sequenced in a study of graft-versus-host responses after intestinal transplantation. Some clones are missing from TCRdb's copy, which holds only in-frame ones; the method was immunoSEQ multiplex PCR. This table holds more than 13,000 clones, approximately 40% found once. Plating combined approximately 200,000 CFSE-labeled responder cells with approximately 200,000 irradiated, violet-dye-labeled stimulator cells. Sample: alloreactive CD8+ T cells from a mixed lymphocyte reaction culture, taken before intestinal transplant. The subset denotes: CFSE-low proliferating T cells sorted from approximately 6-day pre-transplant mixed lymphocyte reaction (GvH or HvG direction). The source is a human patient who received an intestinal transplant.

This clone appeared a few times. The chain uses TRBV15 and TRBJ1-5; D unresolved. The ends were cut back, 0 bases at V and 6 bases at J, with 12 bases in the middle. Germline values: CDR1 LNHNV, CDR2 YYDKDF (reference sequence). CDR3 size: 15 residues. The CDR3 DNA reads TGTGCCACCAGCAGAGATCTAGGACGTAGTCAGCCCCAGCATTTT. Translated: CATSRDLGRSQPQHF. The full variable domain, completed using reference TRBV15 and TRBJ1-5, is DAMVIQNPRYQVTQFGKPVTLSCSQTLNHNVMYWYQQKSSQAPKLLFHYYDKDFNNEADTPDNFQSRRPNTSFCFLDIRSPGLGDTAMYLCATSRDLGRSQPQHFGDGTRLSIL.

V usage is TRBV4-1 and J usage is TRBJ1-5, with D tentatively TRBD1 (6 bases). Germline loops: CDR1 MGHRA, CDR2 YSYEKL. Trimming stripped 3 bases from V and 3 bases from J, with 12 bases between. The CDR3 loop spans 15 amino acids. CDR3: CASSQVQGTNQPQHF. As DNA, the CDR3 is TGCGCCAGCAGCCAGGTACAGGGAACCAATCAGCCCCAGCATTTT.

This chain connects TRBV7-8 to TRBJ1-2; D not certain. The CDR3 sequence is 12 residues long. V shed 1 base and J shed 5 bases, with 5 bases lying between them. Looked up from germline, CDR1 is SGHVS and CDR2 is FQNEAQ. CDR3 bases: TGTGCCAGCAGCTTAGATCGGTATGGCTACACCTTC. It specifies CASSLDRYGYTF.